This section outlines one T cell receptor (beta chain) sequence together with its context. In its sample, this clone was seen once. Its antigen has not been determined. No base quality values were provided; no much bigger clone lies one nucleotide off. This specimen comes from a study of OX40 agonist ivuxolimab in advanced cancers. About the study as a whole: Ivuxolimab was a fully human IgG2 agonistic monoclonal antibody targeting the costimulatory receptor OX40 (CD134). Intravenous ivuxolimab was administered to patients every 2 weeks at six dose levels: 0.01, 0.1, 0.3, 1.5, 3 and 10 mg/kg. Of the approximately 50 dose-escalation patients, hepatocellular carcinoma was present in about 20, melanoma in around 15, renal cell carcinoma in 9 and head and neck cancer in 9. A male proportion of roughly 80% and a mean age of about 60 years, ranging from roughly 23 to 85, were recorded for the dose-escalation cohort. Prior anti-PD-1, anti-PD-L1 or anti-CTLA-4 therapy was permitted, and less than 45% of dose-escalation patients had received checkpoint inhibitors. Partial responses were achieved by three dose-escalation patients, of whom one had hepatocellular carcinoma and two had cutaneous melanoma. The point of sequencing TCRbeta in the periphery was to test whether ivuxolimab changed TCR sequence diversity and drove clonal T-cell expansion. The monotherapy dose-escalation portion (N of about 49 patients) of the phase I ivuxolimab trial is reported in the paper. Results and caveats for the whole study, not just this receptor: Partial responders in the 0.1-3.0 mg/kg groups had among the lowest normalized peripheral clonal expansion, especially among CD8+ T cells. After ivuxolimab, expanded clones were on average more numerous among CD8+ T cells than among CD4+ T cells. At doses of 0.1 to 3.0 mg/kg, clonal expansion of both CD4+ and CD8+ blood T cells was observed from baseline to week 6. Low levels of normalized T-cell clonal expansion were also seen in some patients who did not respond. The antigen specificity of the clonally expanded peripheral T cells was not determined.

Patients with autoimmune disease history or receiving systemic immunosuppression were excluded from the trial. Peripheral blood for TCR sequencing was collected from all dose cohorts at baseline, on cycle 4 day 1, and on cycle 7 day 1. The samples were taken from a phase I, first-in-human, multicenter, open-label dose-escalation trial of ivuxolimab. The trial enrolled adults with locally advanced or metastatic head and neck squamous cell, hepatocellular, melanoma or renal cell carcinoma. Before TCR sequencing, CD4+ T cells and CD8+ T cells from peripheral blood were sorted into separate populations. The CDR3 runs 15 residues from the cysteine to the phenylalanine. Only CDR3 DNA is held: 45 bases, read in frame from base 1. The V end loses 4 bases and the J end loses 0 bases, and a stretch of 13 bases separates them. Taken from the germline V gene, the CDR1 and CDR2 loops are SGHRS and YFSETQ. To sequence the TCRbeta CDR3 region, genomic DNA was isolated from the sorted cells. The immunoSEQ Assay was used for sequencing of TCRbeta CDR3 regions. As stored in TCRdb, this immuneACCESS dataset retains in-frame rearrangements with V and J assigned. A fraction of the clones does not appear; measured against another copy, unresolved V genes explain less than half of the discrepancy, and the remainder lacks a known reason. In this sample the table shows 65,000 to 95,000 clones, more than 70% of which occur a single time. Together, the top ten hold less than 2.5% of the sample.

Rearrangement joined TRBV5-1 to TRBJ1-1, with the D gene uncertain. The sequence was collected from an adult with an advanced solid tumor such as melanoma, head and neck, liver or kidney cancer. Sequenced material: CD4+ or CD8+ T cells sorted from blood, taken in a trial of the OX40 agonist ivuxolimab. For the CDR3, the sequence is CASSLGLGMNTEAFF. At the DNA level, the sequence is TGCGCCAGCAGCCTAGGGCTGGGGATGAACACTGAAGCTTTCTTT.